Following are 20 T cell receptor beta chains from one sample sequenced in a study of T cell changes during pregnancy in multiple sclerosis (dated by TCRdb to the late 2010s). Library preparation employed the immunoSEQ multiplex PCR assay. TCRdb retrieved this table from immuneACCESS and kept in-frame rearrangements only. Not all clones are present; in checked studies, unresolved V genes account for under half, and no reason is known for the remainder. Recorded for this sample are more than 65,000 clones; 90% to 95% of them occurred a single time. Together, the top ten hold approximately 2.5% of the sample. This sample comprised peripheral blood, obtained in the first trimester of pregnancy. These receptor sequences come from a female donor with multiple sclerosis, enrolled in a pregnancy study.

Here the CDR3 DNA reads TGTGCCAGCAGCCCGGACACCACCAATTCACCCCTCCACTTT. It translates to CASSPDTTNSPLHF. The chain links TRBV2 to TRBJ1-6; D is perhaps TRBD1 (5 bases). The CDR3 contains 14 residues. V was cut by 6 bases and J by 7 bases, with 13 bases left in between. The germline CDR1 and CDR2 sequences are SNHLY and FYNNEI.

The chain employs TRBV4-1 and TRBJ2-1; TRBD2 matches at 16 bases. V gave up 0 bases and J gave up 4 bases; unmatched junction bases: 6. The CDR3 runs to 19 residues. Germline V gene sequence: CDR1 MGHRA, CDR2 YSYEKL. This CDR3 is CASSQDTGTSGGVYNEQFF. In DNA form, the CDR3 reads TGCGCCAGCAGCCAAGATACGGGGACTAGCGGGGGGGTATACAATGAGCAGTTCTTC.

In DNA form, the CDR3 reads TGTGCCAGCAGCTTAAGTGCAGACAGGGCTGGGGACACTGAAGCTTTCTTT. This translates into CASSLSADRAGDTEAFF. This chain connects TRBV7-2 to TRBJ1-1; 7 bases align to TRBD1. The trim removed 2 bases at V and 3 bases at J, leaving 12 bases unmatched. CDR3 length: 17 residues. From germline, CDR1 is SGHTA and CDR2 FQGNSA.

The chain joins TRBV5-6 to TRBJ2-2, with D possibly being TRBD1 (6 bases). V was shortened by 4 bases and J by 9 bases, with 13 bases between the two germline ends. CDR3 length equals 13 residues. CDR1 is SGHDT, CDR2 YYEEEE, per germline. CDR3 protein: CASSRGRGWELFF. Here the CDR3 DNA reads TGTGCCAGCAGCCGCGGCAGGGGTTGGGAGCTGTTTTTT.

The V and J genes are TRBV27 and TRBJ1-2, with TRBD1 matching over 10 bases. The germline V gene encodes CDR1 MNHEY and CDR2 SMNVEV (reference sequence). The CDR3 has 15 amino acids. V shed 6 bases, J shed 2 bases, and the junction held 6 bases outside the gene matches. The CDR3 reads CASSTRGQGNYGYTF. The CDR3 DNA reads TGTGCCAGCAGCACTAGGGGACAGGGGAACTATGGCTACACCTTC.

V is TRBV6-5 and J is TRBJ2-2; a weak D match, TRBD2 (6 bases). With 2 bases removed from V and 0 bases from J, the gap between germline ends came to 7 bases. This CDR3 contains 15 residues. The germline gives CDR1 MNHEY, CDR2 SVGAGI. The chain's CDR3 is CASSYQRANTGELFF. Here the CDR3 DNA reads TGTGCCAGCAGTTACCAGCGGGCGAACACCGGGGAGCTGTTTTTT.

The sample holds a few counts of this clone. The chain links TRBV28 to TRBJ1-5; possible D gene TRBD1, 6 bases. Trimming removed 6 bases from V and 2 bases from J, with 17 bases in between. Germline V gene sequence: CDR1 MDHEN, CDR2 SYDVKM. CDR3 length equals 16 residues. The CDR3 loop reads CASSSPWDTRNQPQHF. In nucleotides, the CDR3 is TGTGCCAGCAGCAGCCCGTGGGACACACGCAATCAGCCCCAGCATTTT.

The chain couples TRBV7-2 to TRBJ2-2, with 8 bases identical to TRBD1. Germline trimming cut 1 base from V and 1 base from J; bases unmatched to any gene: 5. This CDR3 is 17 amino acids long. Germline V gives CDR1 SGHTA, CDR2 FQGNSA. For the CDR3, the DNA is TGTGCCAGCAGCTTAGACTACGGACAGGGGAACACCGGGGAGCTGTTTTTT. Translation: CASSLDYGQGNTGELFF.

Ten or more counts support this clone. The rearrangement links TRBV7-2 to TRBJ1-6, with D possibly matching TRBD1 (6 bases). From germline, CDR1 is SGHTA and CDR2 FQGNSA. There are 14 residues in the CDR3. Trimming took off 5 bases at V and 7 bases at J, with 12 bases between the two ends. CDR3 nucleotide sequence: TGTGCCAGCAGCCCCGGGACACGGAATTCACCCCTCCACTTT. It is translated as CASSPGTRNSPLHF.

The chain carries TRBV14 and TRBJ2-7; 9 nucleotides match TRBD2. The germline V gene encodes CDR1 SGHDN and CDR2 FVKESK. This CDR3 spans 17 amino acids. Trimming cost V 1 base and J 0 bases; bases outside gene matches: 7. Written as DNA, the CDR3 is TGTGCCAGCAGCCAAGTGGGGACTAGCTTTAGCTCCTACGAGCAGTACTTC. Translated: CASSQVGTSFSSYEQYF. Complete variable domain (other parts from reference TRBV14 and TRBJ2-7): EAGVTQFPSHSVIEKGQTVTLRCDPISGHDNLYWYRRVMGKEIKFLLHFVKESKQDESGMPNNRFLAERTGGTYSTLKVQPAELEDSGVYFCASSQVGTSFSSYEQYFGPGTRLTVT.

CDR3 region: CAWSKTGTGQPQHF. Here the CDR3 DNA reads TGTGCCTGGAGCAAGACAGGTACGGGCCAGCCCCAGCATTTT. This sequence joins TRBV30 and TRBJ1-5; maybe TRBD1 (6 bases). The CDR3 loop spans 14 amino acids. Germline CDR1 reads GTSNPN; CDR2 reads SVGIG (reference sequence). With 3 bases removed from V and 7 bases from J, the gap between germline ends came to 16 bases. The whole variable domain, remainder taken from reference TRBV30 and TRBJ1-5, is SQTIHQWPATLVQPVGSPLSLECTVEGTSNPNLYWYRQAAGRGLQLLFYSVGIGQISSEVPQNLSASRPQDRQFILSSKKLLLSDSGFYLCAWSKTGTGQPQHFGDGTRLSIL.

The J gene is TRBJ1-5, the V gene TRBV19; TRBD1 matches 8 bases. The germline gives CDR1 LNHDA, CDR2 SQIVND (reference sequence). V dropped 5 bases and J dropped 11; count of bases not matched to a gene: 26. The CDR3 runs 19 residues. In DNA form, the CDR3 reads TGTGCCAGTAGTCGCAACCACCGGGACAGGTTCCAAATTCTACAGTCCCAGCATTTT. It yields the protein CASSRNHRDRFQILQSQHF.

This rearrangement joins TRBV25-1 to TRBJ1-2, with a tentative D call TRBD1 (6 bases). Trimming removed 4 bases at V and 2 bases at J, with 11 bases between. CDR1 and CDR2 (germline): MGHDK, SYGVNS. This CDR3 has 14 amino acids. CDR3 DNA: TGTGCCAGCAGTGCTATACAGGGAAACTATGGCTACACCTTC. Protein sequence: CASSAIQGNYGYTF.

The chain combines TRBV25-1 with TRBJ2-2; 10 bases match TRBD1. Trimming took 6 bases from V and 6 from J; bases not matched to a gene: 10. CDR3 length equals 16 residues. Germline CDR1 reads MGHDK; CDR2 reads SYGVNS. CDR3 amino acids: CASRPPGTGVAGELFF. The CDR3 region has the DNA TGTGCCAGCAGACCGCCTGGGACAGGGGTTGCCGGGGAGCTGTTTTTT.

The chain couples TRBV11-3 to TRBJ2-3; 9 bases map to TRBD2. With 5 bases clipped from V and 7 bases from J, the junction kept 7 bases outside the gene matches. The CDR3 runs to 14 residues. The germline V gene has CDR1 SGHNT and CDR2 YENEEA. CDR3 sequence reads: CASSGREGLHTQYF. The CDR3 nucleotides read TGTGCCAGCAGCGGGCGGGAGGGCCTCCATACGCAGTATTTT.

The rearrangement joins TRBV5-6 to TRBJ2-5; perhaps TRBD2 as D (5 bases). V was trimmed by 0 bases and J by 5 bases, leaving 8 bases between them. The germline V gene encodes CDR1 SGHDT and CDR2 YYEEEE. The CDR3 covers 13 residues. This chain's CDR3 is CASSLVGSETQYF. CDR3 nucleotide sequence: TGTGCCAGCAGCTTGGTAGGGAGCGAGACCCAGTACTTC.

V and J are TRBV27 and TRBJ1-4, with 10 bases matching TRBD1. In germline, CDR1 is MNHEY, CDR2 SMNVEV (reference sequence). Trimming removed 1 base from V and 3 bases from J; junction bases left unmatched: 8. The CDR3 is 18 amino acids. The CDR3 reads CASSLFRDRGFSNEKLFF. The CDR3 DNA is TGTGCCAGCAGTTTATTCCGGGACAGGGGTTTTTCTAATGAAAAACTGTTTTTT.

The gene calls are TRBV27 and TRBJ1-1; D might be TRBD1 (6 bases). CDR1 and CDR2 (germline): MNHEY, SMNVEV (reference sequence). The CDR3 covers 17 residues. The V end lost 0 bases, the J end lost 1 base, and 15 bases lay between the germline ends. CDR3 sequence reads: CASSLSRGGRTNTEAFF. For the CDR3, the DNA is TGTGCCAGCAGTTTATCGAGGGGGGGCCGAACGAACACTGAAGCTTTCTTT.

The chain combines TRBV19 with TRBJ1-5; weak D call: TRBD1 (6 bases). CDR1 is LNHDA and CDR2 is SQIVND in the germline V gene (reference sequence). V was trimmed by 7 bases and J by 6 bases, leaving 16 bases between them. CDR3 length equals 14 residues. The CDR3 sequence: CASNAGEGGQPQHF. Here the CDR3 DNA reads TGTGCCAGTAACGCAGGGGAGGGGGGTCAGCCCCAGCATTTT.

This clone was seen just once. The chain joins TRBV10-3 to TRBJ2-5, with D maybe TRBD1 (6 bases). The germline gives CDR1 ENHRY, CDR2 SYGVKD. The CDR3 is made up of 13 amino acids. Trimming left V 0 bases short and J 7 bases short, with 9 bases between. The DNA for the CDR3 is TGTGCCATCAGTGAGTCGGGGGCCGGGACCCAGTACTTC. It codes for CAISESGAGTQYF.